This entry describes one TCR beta chain. Germline loops: CDR1 PRHDT, CDR2 FYEKMQ (reference sequence). The V and J ends lost 5 bases and 7 bases, in that order; junction bases with no gene match: 17. The CDR3 consists of 16 residues. This sample is drawn from a study of T cell responses to AZD1222 COVID-19 vaccine. Here immunoSEQ multiplex PCR was the method, and the copy in TCRdb shows in-frame clones only, minus some. Of about 81,000 clones in the sample, around nine tenths were seen once. This clonotype originated in an adult who received the AZD1222 COVID-19 vaccine. The chain couples TRBV13 to TRBJ2-7, with 7 bases matching TRBD1. Specimen: peripheral blood, collected 28 days after the second AZD1222 dose. CDR3: CASSLTPTGRVQEQYF. In nucleotides, the CDR3 is TGTGCCAGCAGCCTTACCCCGACAGGGCGCGTGCAGGAGCAGTACTTC.